Listed here are 21 T cell receptor beta chains from one sample, sequenced in a study of T cells in Graves' hyperthyroidism and ophthalmopathy. RNA transcripts were the template for amplifying TCR beta CDR3 regions. With the HTBI primer set, the TCR CDR3 went through a first round of RT-PCR. Each CDR3 protein gets one entry after TCRdb re-called the multiplex PCR reads with MiXCR. The table has 550,000 to 800,000 distinct CDR3 sequences, approximately 15% seen once; the top ten hold roughly 15%. Sequenced material: blood. The source of these receptors is a man between 45 and 60 years old with Graves' hyperthyroidism.

The rearrangement joins TRBV4-3 to TRBJ2-1; D possibly corresponds to TRBD2 (5 bases). The ends were cut back, 0 bases at V and 3 bases at J, with 15 bases in the middle. The germline V gene has CDR1 LGHNA and CDR2 YSLEER. The CDR3 spans 17 residues. CDR3 region: CASSQDQEAGGYNEQFF. CDR3 nucleotide sequence: TGCGCCAGCAGCCAAGATCAGGAGGCGGGTGGCTACAATGAGCAGTTCTTC.

This clonotype showed up many times. The chain links TRBV27 to TRBJ2-1, with 8 positions matching TRBD2. CDR3 size: 16 residues. Germline CDR1 MNHEY, CDR2 SMNVEV (reference sequence). V gave up 5 bases and J gave up 6 bases; unmatched junction bases: 12. The CDR3: CASSVYIAGIVNEQFF. The CDR3 DNA reads TGTGCCAGCAGTGTGTACATAGCGGGAATCGTCAATGAGCAGTTCTTC.

The chain joins TRBV7-8 to TRBJ2-7, with 8 bases matching TRBD1. Germline V gives CDR1 SGHVS, CDR2 FQNEAQ. V dropped 5 bases and J dropped 4; count of bases not matched to a gene: 7. The CDR3 totals 14 residues. The CDR3 DNA follows: TGTGCCAGCAGCCTGAGACAGGGGCGATACGAGCAGTACTTC. This gives the protein CASSLRQGRYEQYF.

Turning to this clonotype: At one of its ends the junction is not consistent with the germline gene, which may arise from a read error. The chain couples TRBV15 to TRBJ2-6, with D tentatively TRBD1 (6 bases). CDR1 and CDR2 (germline): LNHNV, YYDKDF (reference sequence). The CDR3 totals 16 residues. Here the CDR3 DNA reads TGTGCCACCAGCAGTTATCAGGGGCCCCGAGCCAACATCCTGACTTTC. Its translation: CATSSYQGPRANILTF.

This clonotype was detected many times. CDR3: CASSLITGNWDEQFF. CDR3 nucleotide sequence: TGTGCCAGCAGCTTGATCACAGGGAATTGGGATGAGCAGTTCTTC. The chain uses TRBV5-6 and TRBJ2-1; TRBD1 is a possible D gene (6 bases). This CDR3 is 15 amino acids long. V lost 1 base to trimming and J lost 8 bases, with 16 bases between them. Per the germline V gene, CDR1 is SGHDT and CDR2 is YYEEEE.

In its sample, this clonotype was seen a few times. The chain links TRBV4-1 to TRBJ1-1; 7 bases map to TRBD1. The CDR3 contains 16 residues. In germline, CDR1 is MGHRA, CDR2 YSYEKL. Trimming cost V 1 base and J 4 bases; bases outside gene matches: 9. The CDR3, as DNA: TGCGCCAGCAGCCAAGTTGGAAGGGGGCGGTTCACTGAAGCTTTCTTT. It is translated as CASSQVGRGRFTEAFF.

This clonotype has only one observation. This sequence may be a read error, since a much larger clone differs from it by one base. The J gene is TRBJ2-5, the V gene TRBV7-2; no clear D. The CDR3 is made up of 13 amino acids. Trimming removed 5 bases from V and 3 bases from J, with 10 bases in between. CDR1 is SGHTA and CDR2 is FQGNSA in the germline V gene. CDR3 in DNA: TGTGCCAGCAGCCCGATACCGAAAGAGACCCAGTACTTC. As protein: CASSPIPKETQYF.

Concerning this clonotype: One base away lies a much larger clone, so this may be a sequencing read error. The CDR3 carries no conserved terminal phenylalanine or tryptophan, so it likely arises from a read error. The V gene is TRBV7-2, the J gene TRBJ1-2, with D maybe TRBD1 (5 bases). Germline values: CDR1 SGHTA, CDR2 FQGNSA. Deletions cut 1 base from V and 6 bases from J, with 12 bases between. The CDR3 contains 14 residues. The CDR3 DNA sequence: TGTGCCAGCAGCTTAGAACCACAGGCAGATGGCTACACCGTC. Residues: CASSLEPQADGYTV.

The V and J genes are TRBV7-9 and TRBJ2-7; tentatively, D is TRBD2 (6 bases). This CDR3 comprises 16 residues. Trimming left V 1 base short and J 3 bases short, with 16 bases between. Germline V lookup: CDR1 SEHNR, CDR2 FQNEAQ (reference sequence). This CDR3 is CASSLVAGSGNYEQYF. CDR3 sequence (DNA): TGTGCCAGCAGCTTAGTGGCGGGGTCTGGGAACTACGAGCAGTACTTC.

This clonotype was found many times. CDR3 DNA: TGTGCCAGTAGAGAACAGGGGAGAAAGCTTTACAATGAGCAGTTCTTC. Amino acids: CASREQGRKLYNEQFF. The chain uses TRBV19 and TRBJ2-1; 7 nucleotides line up with TRBD1. Losses at the gene ends were 6 bases for V and 4 bases for J; bases not matched to a gene: 12. Germline CDR1 and CDR2: LNHDA and SQIVND (reference sequence). The CDR3 has 16 amino acids.

This chain links TRBV7-2 with TRBJ2-5; 11 nucleotides align to TRBD1. The length of the CDR3 is 16 residues. The V gene's germline CDR1 is SGHTA and CDR2 FQGNSA. Trimming took 1 base from V and 5 from J; bases not matched to a gene: 6. This CDR3 reads CASSLEDRGLRETQYF. Here the CDR3 DNA reads TGTGCCAGCAGCTTAGAGGACAGGGGGCTCAGGGAGACCCAGTACTTC.

This chain links TRBV20-1 with TRBJ1-2; D call uncertain. Per germline, CDR1 DFQATT and CDR2 SNEGSKA (reference sequence). The CDR3 totals 15 residues. Trimming stripped 0 bases from V and 3 bases from J, with 14 bases between. The CDR3 DNA follows: TGCAGTGCTAGAGACCGGGAGCGGCTGGACTATGGCTACACCTTC. Translation: CSARDRERLDYGYTF.

This clonotype was seen a handful of times. The chain carries TRBV6-5 and TRBJ2-7; D gene unclear. The V end was cut by 5 bases, the J end by 1 base, with 9 bases between. CDR3 length: 13 residues. Per the germline V gene, CDR1 is MNHEY and CDR2 is SVGAGI. CDR3 DNA sequence: TGTGCCAGCAGTACTCGGAGTTCCTACGAGCAGTACTTC. It codes for CASSTRSSYEQYF.

The gene calls are TRBV7-9 and TRBJ2-5; D remains ambiguous. This CDR3 has 11 amino acids. The germline V gene has CDR1 SEHNR and CDR2 FQNEAQ (reference sequence). The V and J ends lost 4 bases and 5 bases respectively, with 5 bases between them. CDR3 protein: CASSSLETQYF. DNA for the CDR3: TGTGCCAGCAGCTCGCTGGAGACCCAGTACTTC.

This clonotype was recorded at least ten times. The rearrangement uses TRBV28 and TRBJ2-7, with 11 bases matching TRBD1. J gave up 2 bases and V 4 bases, and 4 bases lay outside the gene matches. This CDR3 region has 15 residues. The V gene's germline CDR1 is MDHEN and CDR2 SYDVKM. CDR3 sequence reads: CASSSTGQGAYEQYF. CDR3 DNA: TGTGCCAGCAGTTCTACGGGACAGGGGGCCTACGAGCAGTACTTC.

V gene TRBV7-6 combines with J gene TRBJ1-1, with a possible D match to TRBD1 (5 bases). Germline-derived CDR1 and CDR2 are SGHVS and FNYEAQ. The CDR3 is 15 residues long. Trimming removed 0 bases at V and 0 bases at J, with 8 bases between. CDR3 loop: CASSLAKGLNTEAFF. The CDR3, as DNA: TGTGCCAGCAGCTTAGCGAAGGGGTTGAACACTGAAGCTTTCTTT.

This clonotype was seen at least ten times. This chain links TRBV12-3 or TRBV12-4 with TRBJ1-3, with 7 positions matching TRBD1. With V trimmed by 3 bases and J by 2 bases, 4 bases remained unmatched. This CDR3 has 15 amino acids. CDR3 amino acids: CASSLGGTAGNTIYF. The CDR3 DNA reads as TGTGCCAGCAGTTTGGGGGGGACAGCTGGAAACACCATATATTTT.

This chain joins TRBV5-6 and TRBJ1-2; D perhaps matches TRBD1 (5 bases). CDR1 is SGHDT, CDR2 YYEEEE, per germline. This CDR3 has 14 amino acids. V lost 0 bases to trimming and J lost 4 bases, with 10 bases between them. The DNA of the CDR3 is TGTGCCAGCAGCTTGGGACAGCCTATCTATGGCTACACCTTC. Translated, it gives CASSLGQPIYGYTF.

This clonotype has a count of ten or more. The rearrangement joins TRBV3-1 to TRBJ1-1; the match to TRBD1 covers 11 bases. V dropped 2 bases and J dropped 6; count of bases not matched to a gene: 2. CDR3 length equals 14 residues. CDR1 and CDR2 from the germline V gene are LGHDT and YNNKEL (reference sequence). CDR3 residues: CASSQPGQGAEAFF. In DNA, the CDR3 is TGTGCCAGCAGCCAACCGGGACAGGGGGCTGAAGCTTTCTTT. The full variable domain, completed using reference TRBV3-1 and TRBJ1-1, is DTAVSQTPKYLVTQMGNDKSIKCEQNLGHDTMYWYKQDSKKFLKIMFSYNNKELIINETVPNRFSPKSPDKAHLNLHINSLELGDSAVYFCASSQPGQGAEAFFGQGTRLTVV.

This clonotype has a count of ten or more. The gene calls are TRBV11-2 and TRBJ2-2, with 7 bases aligning to TRBD1. The V segment lost 1 base and the J segment 6 bases; nucleotides outside the gene matches: 2. The CDR3 has 14 residues. Per germline, CDR1 SGHAT and CDR2 FQNNGV. Written as DNA, the CDR3 is TGTGCCAGCAGCTTAGCCGGGACAGCCGGGGAGCTGTTTTTT. Protein: CASSLAGTAGELFF.

This clonotype was seen a few times. The rearrangement joins TRBV19 to TRBJ2-1, with 9 bases that match TRBD2. CDR3 length: 17 residues. Per the germline V gene, CDR1 is LNHDA and CDR2 is SQIVND (reference sequence). V was pared by 11 bases and J by 8 bases, with 22 bases of the junction left unmatched. CDR3 protein: CASTGTSYSTLGHEQFF. Here the CDR3 DNA reads TGTGCCTCGACCGGGACTAGCTATTCAACATTGGGGCATGAGCAGTTCTTC.